At least ten counts were recorded for the clone carrying this T cell receptor beta chain. Antigen specificity is unknown. This record comes from a study of T-cell reconstitution after alpha-beta-depleted transplantation in children. Germline V gives CDR1 SEHNR, CDR2 FQNEAQ (reference sequence). The V gene lost 0 bases and the J gene lost 6 bases, with 14 bases spanning the gap. CDR3 size: 15 residues. Using unique molecular identifiers, the investigators prepared the TCRbeta library. TCRdb reprocessed the PCR reads with MiXCR, giving one entry per CDR3 protein. Here the sample spans roughly 66,000 distinct CDR3 sequences, 4.9% being singletons. Study outcomes and limitations: Where some patients showed high TCRbeta diversity at day 60, it came from recipient T cells and thymic progenitors that had survived. Reported findings indicate that, about two months after transplant, alpha-beta T cells came from several hundred expanded clones, which were derived from non-depleted graft cells.

The chain carries TRBV7-9 and TRBJ1-1; D remains ambiguous. The receptor's source is a boy younger than two who had a stem cell transplant for acute myeloid leukemia, so the T cells may come from the graft donor. Source: PBMCs, mostly from graft donor cells, taken 180 days after TCRalphabeta/CD19-depleted stem cell transplant. The CDR3 spells CASSLARLVQSEAFF. DNA of the CDR3: TGTGCCAGCAGCTTAGCCCGATTAGTACAGTCTGAAGCTTTCTTT. The full variable domain, in which reference TRBV7-9 and TRBJ1-1 provide the parts outside the CDR3, is DTGVSQNPRHKITKRGQNVTFRCDPISEHNRLYWYRQTLGQGPEFLTYFQNEAQLEKSRLLSDRFSAERPKGSFSTLEIQRTEQGDSAMYLCASSLARLVQSEAFFGQGTRLTVV.